The 24 T cell receptor beta chains below come from one sample, sequenced in a study of T-cell reconstitution after alpha-beta-depleted transplantation in children. Unique molecular identifiers were incorporated into the prepared TCRbeta library. TCRdb called the PCR reads again in MiXCR, with one record for every CDR3 protein. The sample holds roughly 76,000 distinct CDR3 sequences; under 13% are singletons and the top ten take 13%. This specimen was PBMCs, taken before TCRalphabeta/CD19-depleted stem cell transplant. The receptors come from a boy aged 5-17 years with acute myeloid leukemia, due to receive a stem cell transplant.

This clonotype has more than one count but fewer than ten. This rearrangement joins TRBV11-2 to TRBJ2-2, with 11 bases lining up with TRBD2. CDR1 and CDR2 (germline): SGHAT, FQNNGV. The CDR3 length is 17 residues. V was pared by 3 bases and J by 0 bases, with 3 bases of the junction left unmatched. The CDR3: CASSFRLAGSNTGELFF. For the CDR3, the DNA is TGTGCCAGCAGCTTTCGACTAGCGGGGTCGAACACCGGGGAGCTGTTTTTT.

This clonotype was seen many times. V and J are TRBV4-2 and TRBJ2-7, with 9 bases identical to TRBD2. Germline V CDR1 and CDR2: LGHNA, YNFKEQ. J gave up 2 bases and V 8 bases, and 10 bases lay outside the gene matches. The CDR3 consists of 15 residues. The CDR3 region has the DNA TGTGCCAGCCTCCTAGGACTAGCGCGAACCTACGAGCAGTACTTC. Translated, it gives CASLLGLARTYEQYF.

This clonotype was observed many times. The V call is TRBV6-4, the J call TRBJ2-1; 9 nucleotides agree with TRBD2. Germline V CDR1 and CDR2: MRHNA, SNTAGT. V trimming: 6 bases; J trimming: 0 bases; junction bases outside the gene matches: 21. The length of the CDR3 is 21 residues. CDR3 coding DNA: TGTGCCAGCAGGGCGGACTTCGGAGCGGGGGGACGACCACGCTCCTACAATGAGCAGTTCTTC. Translated, it gives CASRADFGAGGRPRSYNEQFF.

The rearrangement uses TRBV25-1 and TRBJ1-2; D unclear. Germline CDR1 reads MGHDK; CDR2 reads SYGVNS. The CDR3 has 13 residues. V was pared by 7 bases and J by 6 bases, with 15 bases between. The CDR3 region has the DNA TGTGCCAGCACCGGACTCGGGGTAGATGGCTACACCTTC. This translates into CASTGLGVDGYTF.

About this clonotype: A much larger clone sits a single nucleotide away, making a read error possible. J is TRBJ2-6 and V is TRBV12-3 or TRBV12-4; TRBD2 matches at 7 bases. The CDR3 runs to 18 residues. The DNA of the CDR3 is TGTGCCATCAGTTTACTAGGGACTATGAACTCTGGGGCCAACGTCCTGACTTTC. This translates into CAISLLGTMNSGANVLTF.

This clonotype was picked up many times. The chain uses TRBV12-3 or TRBV12-4 and TRBJ1-5; maybe TRBD1 (5 bases). The length of the CDR3 is 15 residues. V shed 2 bases and J shed 7 bases, with 15 bases lying between them. The CDR3 DNA reads TGTGCCAGCAGTTTAAGGGACCTCCCTTCGCAGCCCCAGCATTTT. Protein product: CASSLRDLPSQPQHF.

This clonotype was seen many times. The chain employs TRBV19 and TRBJ1-2, with 8 nucleotides matching TRBD1. J lost 2 bases, V lost 8 bases, and 4 bases had no gene match. CDR1 and CDR2 from the germline V gene are LNHDA and SQIVND (reference sequence). CDR3 size: 13 residues. The CDR3 bases are TGTGCCAGTTCGGACAGGGAAAACTATGGCTACACCTTC. As protein: CASSDRENYGYTF. Complete variable domain (other parts from reference TRBV19 and TRBJ1-2): DGGITQSPKYLFRKEGQNVTLSCEQNLNHDAMYWYRQDPGQGLRLIYYSQIVNDFQKGDIAEGYSVSREKKESFPLTVTSAQKNPTAFYLCASSDRENYGYTFGSGTRLTVV.

This clonotype was detected ten times or more. The rearrangement links TRBV12-3 or TRBV12-4 to TRBJ1-2, with D hard to call. V was shortened by 1 base and J by 4 bases, with 10 bases between the two germline ends. The CDR3 extends over 14 amino acids. The CDR3 DNA follows: TGTGCCAGCAGTTTAGAAGCCGCGGGCTATGGCTACACCTTC. It encodes CASSLEAAGYGYTF.

This clonotype was counted at least ten times. The V and J genes are TRBV4-1 and TRBJ1-2; the D gene is possibly TRBD1 (6 bases). The length of the CDR3 is 11 residues. V lost 8 bases, J lost 7 bases, and 11 bases lay in between. In germline, CDR1 is MGHRA, CDR2 YSYEKL. Here the CDR3 DNA reads TGCGCCAGCGGAAGGGGGATTGGCTACACCTTC. Encoded protein: CASGRGIGYTF.

This clonotype showed up many times. This chain connects TRBV27 to TRBJ1-2; a weak D match, TRBD1 (5 bases). This CDR3 comprises 15 residues. The germline V gene encodes CDR1 MNHEY and CDR2 SMNVEV (reference sequence). V was pared by 5 bases and J by 3 bases, with 16 bases between. CDR3 protein: CASSPRVGDYYGYTF. The CDR3 bases are TGTGCCAGCAGTCCACGGGTGGGGGATTACTATGGCTACACCTTC.

This clonotype was counted at least ten times. V and J are TRBV5-1 and TRBJ2-3; D unclear. Trimming took 0 bases from V and 0 from J, leaving 5 bases between them. This CDR3 contains 14 residues. Germline CDR1 is SGHRS and CDR2 is YFSETQ. CDR3 residues: CASSLVSSTDTQYF. The DNA of the CDR3 is TGCGCCAGCAGCTTGGTTTCCAGCACAGATACGCAGTATTTT.

This clonotype was counted ten times or more. This rearrangement joins TRBV10-3 to TRBJ1-1; tentative D call: TRBD1 (5 bases). Trimming left V 5 bases short and J 4 bases short, with 17 bases between. Germline V gives CDR1 ENHRY, CDR2 SYGVKD. This CDR3 is 15 amino acids long. CDR3 nucleotides: TGTGCCATCAGTTTTGAACAGGTAAAGGGCACTGAAGCTTTCTTT. Translating it yields CAISFEQVKGTEAFF.

This clonotype appeared many times. The V and J genes are TRBV9 and TRBJ2-5; D unresolved. Trimming stripped 4 bases from V and 0 bases from J, with 10 bases between. Germline-derived CDR1 and CDR2 are SGDLS and YYNGEE. The CDR3 covers 14 residues. CDR3 in amino acids: CASSPAVYQETQYF. CDR3 nucleotides: TGTGCCAGCAGCCCCGCGGTGTACCAAGAGACCCAGTACTTC.

Many counts were recorded for this clonotype. This sequence joins TRBV4-1 and TRBJ2-1, with 9 bases identical to TRBD1. Looked up from germline, CDR1 is MGHRA and CDR2 is YSYEKL. The junction had 14 bases not matched to a gene; V was cut back by 2 bases and J by 15 bases. The CDR3 contains 15 residues. The CDR3 reads CASSQLRTGDEIAFF. The CDR3 region has the DNA TGCGCCAGCAGCCAACTGAGGACAGGGGATGAAATAGCGTTCTTC.

This chain uses TRBV28 with TRBJ2-6; D remains ambiguous. With 3 bases removed from V and 3 bases from J, the gap between germline ends came to 9 bases. The CDR3 has 15 residues. Germline values: CDR1 MDHEN, CDR2 SYDVKM. The CDR3 here is CASSFVPFGANVLTF. The CDR3 DNA reads as TGTGCCAGCAGTTTCGTACCGTTTGGGGCCAACGTCCTGACTTTC.

CDR3: CASSSAAGGRSNEKLFF. The DNA for the CDR3 is TGTGCCAGCAGCTCGGCGGCAGGGGGAAGGTCCAATGAAAAACTGTTTTTT. V usage is TRBV7-1 and J usage is TRBJ1-4, with 7 bases aligning to TRBD1. TRBV7-1 is classed as an ORF, of uncertain function. The CDR3 is 17 amino acids. After removal of 3 bases from V and 5 bases from J, the junction contained 12 bases not matched to a gene.

In its sample, this clonotype was seen many times. The chain has TRBV5-1 and TRBJ2-2; the D gene is possibly TRBD1 (5 bases). CDR3 length equals 14 residues. CDR1 is SGHRS and CDR2 is YFSETQ in the germline V gene. V shed 6 bases and J shed 3 bases, with 12 bases lying between them. CDR3 residues: CASTPDSYTGELFF. DNA for the CDR3: TGCGCCAGCACCCCCGACAGTTACACCGGGGAGCTGTTTTTT.

This clonotype showed up many times. The gene calls are TRBV12-3 or TRBV12-4 and TRBJ2-2; D is uncertain. Trimming took 10 bases from V and 0 from J, leaving 12 bases between them. This CDR3 is 14 amino acids long. CDR3 nucleotides: TGTGCCACCTCCAACGACGCGAACACCGGGGAGCTGTTTTTT. It translates to CATSNDANTGELFF.

Many counts were recorded for this clonotype. The gene calls are TRBV20-1 and TRBJ1-5; D unresolved. The CDR3 consists of 13 residues. The V gene's germline CDR1 is DFQATT and CDR2 SNEGSKA (reference sequence). Trimming removed 7 bases at V and 0 bases at J, with 10 bases between. The CDR3 DNA follows: TGCAGTGTTAGGACGTCTAGCAATCAGCCCCAGCATTTT. Translation: CSVRTSSNQPQHF.

The sample holds many counts of this clonotype. This chain connects TRBV12-3 or TRBV12-4 to TRBJ1-4, with D possibly TRBD1 on 6 matching bases. The CDR3 has 17 amino acids. V was trimmed by 4 bases and J by 7 bases, leaving 22 bases between them. DNA of the CDR3: TGTGCCAGCAGTTCGGGCCCTTCAGGGGACGGTCGTGAAAAACTGTTTTTT. This codes for CASSSGPSGDGREKLFF.

This clonotype was recorded many times. The chain employs TRBV24-1 and TRBJ2-3; TRBD2 matches 11 bases. Germline values: CDR1 KGHDR, CDR2 SFDVKD. The V and J ends lost 8 bases and 5 bases, in that order; junction bases with no gene match: 17. The CDR3 has 18 residues. The CDR3 DNA sequence: TGTGCCACCACCCCCGGACAGGGTAGAGGACTAGCGGGAGATACGCAGTATTTT. Its translation is CATTPGQGRGLAGDTQYF.

This clonotype was counted only a few times. The V gene is TRBV12-3 or TRBV12-4, the J gene TRBJ1-3, with 8 nucleotides matching TRBD1. This CDR3 contains 15 residues. With V trimmed by 6 bases and J by 3 bases, 7 bases remained unmatched. Written as DNA, the CDR3 is TGTGCCAGCAGAAGTACAGGGGGAGGTGGAAACACCATATATTTT. It yields the protein CASRSTGGGGNTIYF.

This clonotype appeared many times. The chain couples TRBV12-3 or TRBV12-4 to TRBJ1-5; D remains unclear. The CDR3 extends over 14 amino acids. V gave up 5 bases and J gave up 2 bases, with 10 bases separating them. The CDR3: CASSHGRGNQPQHF. The CDR3 coding sequence is TGTGCCAGCAGTCATGGCAGAGGCAATCAGCCCCAGCATTTT.

This clonotype appeared many times. The V call is TRBV4-1, the J call TRBJ2-7; D is uncertain. This CDR3 has 14 residues. Per the germline V gene, CDR1 is MGHRA and CDR2 is YSYEKL. Trimming took off 3 bases at V and 4 bases at J, with 13 bases between the two ends. This CDR3 reads CASSHADPPYEQYV. The CDR3 DNA sequence: TGCGCCAGCAGCCATGCCGACCCGCCTTACGAGCAGTACGTC.